Here is one TCR beta chain with its context. CD8 cells regarded as naive lacked CD45RO, were positively chosen for CCR7, and omitted terminally differentiated effector memory CD45RA+ cells. This specimen belongs to a study of shared clonotypes between healthy human individuals. Assay used: immunoSEQ multiplex PCR; TCRdb lists only in-frame clones, some missing. The repertoire includes around 2.1 million clones, under 95% of them detected once, and more than 1.5% sits in the top ten. Germline lookup yields CDR1 MDHEN and CDR2 SYDVKM. J was trimmed by 3 bases and V by 2 bases; bases with no gene match: 12. The length of the CDR3 is 18 residues.

Sequenced material: naive CD8+ T cells from PBMCs. The source of this sequence is a man aged 18 to 29 in good health. Some clones in this sample may be carry-over from other donors' samples. V usage is TRBV28 and J usage is TRBJ2-4; 8 nucleotides line up with TRBD1. CDR3 DNA: TGTGCCAGCAGTTTAGAGGGCAGGGGGCCCCCGGGCAAAAACATTCAGTACTTC. This codes for CASSLEGRGPPGKNIQYF. The full variable domain, in which reference TRBV28 and TRBJ2-4 provide the parts outside the CDR3, is DVKVTQSSRYLVKRTGEKVFLECVQDMDHENMFWYRQDPGLGLRLIYFSYDVKMKEKGDIPEGYSVSREKKERFSLILESASTNQTSMYLCASSLEGRGPPGKNIQYFGAGTRLSVL.